The 20 T cell receptor beta chains in this list originate from one sample, sequenced in a study of cytomegalovirus exposure and HLA in healthy donors. 60 Vbeta and 13 Jbeta primers were used in PCR. Sequenced by immunoSEQ multiplex PCR; TCRdb stores in-frame clones only, minus some. This sample has about 120,000 clones, with 77% found just once. The sample taken for sequencing was PBMCs. The receptor source for this set is a male donor in good health and CMV-seropositive.

The chain employs TRBV11-2 and TRBJ2-3, with a possible D match to TRBD2 (6 bases). This CDR3 comprises 13 residues. CDR1 and CDR2 from the germline V gene are SGHAT and FQNNGV. V lost 1 base and J lost 7, with 9 bases in between. CDR3: CASSLGLANTQYF. For the CDR3, the DNA is TGTGCCAGCAGCTTAGGCCTAGCGAATACGCAGTATTTT.

The chain uses TRBV18 and TRBJ1-5, with 10 nucleotides matching TRBD1. Germline values: CDR1 KGHSH, CDR2 LQKENI. The V and J ends lost 5 bases and 2 bases, in that order; junction bases with no gene match: 6. This CDR3 has 16 residues. The CDR3 DNA sequence: TGTGCCAGCTCAACGACAGGGGGCGGGGGCAATCAGCCCCAGCATTTT. Its translation: CASSTTGGGGNQPQHF.

This clone was recorded a few times. The rearrangement uses TRBV6-6 and TRBJ1-1; no clear D gene. Germline values: CDR1 MNHNY, CDR2 SVGAGI (reference sequence). The CDR3 is made up of 13 amino acids. The germline V and J ends were trimmed by 2 bases and 4 bases, with 8 bases remaining between them. The CDR3 bases are TGTGCCAGCAGTTACATGAAGAGCACTGAAGCTTTCTTT. This codes for CASSYMKSTEAFF.

This clone was picked up one time. This chain uses TRBV4-1 with TRBJ1-6, with 10 bases fitting TRBD1. Germline V gene sequence: CDR1 MGHRA, CDR2 YSYEKL. V lost 4 bases to trimming and J lost 7 bases; unmatched junction nucleotides: 4. The CDR3 totals 15 residues. CDR3 sequence reads: CASSPRQGANSPLHF. DNA for the CDR3: TGCGCCAGCAGCCCTAGACAGGGGGCGAATTCACCCCTCCACTTT.

The J gene is TRBJ2-7, the V gene TRBV18; D gene ambiguous. CDR3 length: 14 amino acids. The germline V and J ends were trimmed by 5 bases and 0 bases, with 11 bases remaining between them. The germline V gene has CDR1 KGHSH and CDR2 LQKENI. The CDR3, as DNA: TGTGCCAGCTCAGCCGGGTCCTTCTCCTACGAGCAGTACTTC. Residues: CASSAGSFSYEQYF.

This clone has only one observation. The chain joins TRBV28 to TRBJ2-1; 9 nucleotides line up with TRBD2. The trim removed 2 bases at V and 4 bases at J, leaving 9 bases unmatched. CDR1 and CDR2 from the germline V gene are MDHEN and SYDVKM. This CDR3 has 17 residues. CDR3 nucleotides: TGTGCCAGCAGTTTAGGGGTCCTAGCGGGGAATTACAATGAGCAGTTCTTC. Its translation is CASSLGVLAGNYNEQFF.

The chain combines TRBV28 with TRBJ2-3; a possible D gene is TRBD2 (7 bases). The V end lost 5 bases, the J end lost 6 bases, and 15 bases lay between the germline ends. The CDR3 has 14 residues. Germline loops: CDR1 MDHEN, CDR2 SYDVKM. In DNA, the CDR3 is TGTGCCAGCAGTCGAGGGGGGGACTGGGATACGCAGTATTTT. Encoded protein: CASSRGGDWDTQYF. Based on the CDR3 plus reference TRBV28 and TRBJ2-3, the full variable domain is DVKVTQSSRYLVKRTGEKVFLECVQDMDHENMFWYRQDPGLGLRLIYFSYDVKMKEKGDIPEGYSVSREKKERFSLILESASTNQTSMYLCASSRGGDWDTQYFGPGTRLTVL.

This clone is a singleton in its sample. The chain is built from TRBV19 and TRBJ2-3, with 11 bases lining up with TRBD2. V lost 5 bases, J lost 6 bases, and 7 bases stayed unmatched. CDR3 size: 15 residues. From germline, CDR1 is LNHDA and CDR2 SQIVND (reference sequence). Here the CDR3 reads CASSLAGGPWDTQYF. The CDR3 DNA reads TGTGCCAGTAGTTTAGCGGGAGGGCCGTGGGATACGCAGTATTTT. The entire variable domain, with the rest obtained from reference TRBV19 and TRBJ2-3, is as follows: DGGITQSPKYLFRKEGQNVTLSCEQNLNHDAMYWYRQDPGQGLRLIYYSQIVNDFQKGDIAEGYSVSREKKESFPLTVTSAQKNPTAFYLCASSLAGGPWDTQYFGPGTRLTVL.

This clone was counted once. The chain links TRBV2 to TRBJ2-1; perhaps TRBD2 as D (6 bases). Deletions cut 6 bases from V and 0 bases from J, with 18 bases between. The CDR3 extends over 17 amino acids. CDR1 is SNHLY and CDR2 is FYNNEI in the germline V gene. DNA for the CDR3: TGTGCCAGCAGGGAGCTCCTAGCGCCCAGCTCCTACAATGAGCAGTTCTTC. This translates into CASRELLAPSSYNEQFF. The whole variable domain, filled in from reference TRBV2 and TRBJ2-1, reads EPEVTQTPSHQVTQMGQEVILRCVPISNHLYFYWYRQILGQKVEFLVSFYNNEISEKSEIFDDQFSVERPDGSNFTLKIRSTKLEDSAMYFCASRELLAPSSYNEQFFGPGTRLTVL.

This clone was found a few times. V is TRBV6-1 and J is TRBJ2-5; 14 nucleotides agree with TRBD2. Unmatched junction bases numbered 5, after V lost 4 bases and J lost 4 bases. The CDR3 consists of 16 residues. The germline V gene encodes CDR1 MNHNS and CDR2 SASEGT. The DNA for the CDR3 is TGTGCCAGCAGTGTGACTAGCGGGGGGGCCGGAGAGACCCAGTACTTC. Protein sequence: CASSVTSGGAGETQYF.

The chain joins TRBV6-1 to TRBJ1-5; D is unclear. There are 13 residues in the CDR3. Trimming took 7 bases from V and 1 from J, leaving 8 bases between them. Per germline, CDR1 MNHNS and CDR2 SASEGT. CDR3 nucleotide sequence: TGTGCCAGCAATCTTCGGAGCAATCAGCCCCAGCATTTT. The encoded protein is CASNLRSNQPQHF.

The V call is TRBV7-7, the J call TRBJ2-7; 7 bases align to TRBD2. Germline assignment: CDR1 SSHAT and CDR2 FNYEAQ (reference sequence). The J segment lost 6 bases and the V segment lost 3 bases, leaving 5 bases of the junction unmatched. The length of the CDR3 is 13 residues. The DNA of the CDR3 is TGTGCCAGCAGCTTGGGCCCGGGAGGCGAGCAGTACTTC. Its translation: CASSLGPGGEQYF.

V usage is TRBV6-1 and J usage is TRBJ1-5, with D possibly being TRBD1 (5 bases). From germline, CDR1 is MNHNS and CDR2 SASEGT. V was shortened by 11 bases and J by 3 bases, with 11 bases between the two germline ends. The CDR3 has 12 amino acids. The DNA for the CDR3 is TGTGCCTCCGGGGGATTCAATCAGCCCCAGCATTTT. It specifies CASGGFNQPQHF.

This clone is a singleton in its sample. This chain connects TRBV28 to TRBJ1-5, with D possibly TRBD1 on 6 matching bases. The V gene lost 8 bases and the J gene lost 7 bases, with 12 bases spanning the gap. This CDR3 is 12 amino acids long. Germline CDR1 and CDR2: MDHEN and SYDVKM. CDR3 protein: CASRQGNQPQHF. The CDR3 bases are TGTGCCAGCCGGCAGGGGAACCAGCCCCAGCATTTT.

The genes are TRBV15 and TRBJ1-1; D ambiguous. Trimming left V 0 bases short and J 11 bases short, with 16 bases between. This CDR3 region has 14 residues. The germline V gene encodes CDR1 LNHNV and CDR2 YYDKDF (reference sequence). The CDR3 DNA is TGTGCCACCAGCAGAGATCGCGGGGTCCCGCAGGCTTTCTTT. It translates to CATSRDRGVPQAFF. Based on the CDR3 plus reference TRBV15 and TRBJ1-1, the full variable domain is DAMVIQNPRYQVTQFGKPVTLSCSQTLNHNVMYWYQQKSSQAPKLLFHYYDKDFNNEADTPDNFQSRRPNTSFCFLDIRSPGLGDTAMYLCATSRDRGVPQAFFGQGTRLTVV.

This clone was seen only a few times. J is TRBJ2-1 and V is TRBV10-3, with 7 bases lining up with TRBD1. This CDR3 has 15 amino acids. The germline CDR1 and CDR2 sequences are ENHRY and SYGVKD. V lost 6 bases, J lost 6 bases, and 11 bases stayed unmatched. The CDR3 nucleotides read TGTGCCATCAGCTACAGGGGCCGTGGGGTCAATGAGCAGTTCTTC. This encodes CAISYRGRGVNEQFF.

This chain connects TRBV6-1 to TRBJ2-7, with 10 bases matching TRBD1. The CDR3 covers 12 residues. Germline lookup yields CDR1 MNHNS and CDR2 SASEGT. V lost 10 bases and J lost 7; bases outside the gene matches: 7. CDR3 in amino acids: CATGTGVLEQYF. DNA of the CDR3: TGTGCCACCGGGACAGGGGTTTTGGAGCAGTACTTC.

This sequence joins TRBV19 and TRBJ2-3; a weak D match, TRBD2 (6 bases). This CDR3 contains 16 residues. Trimming removed 4 bases from V and 4 bases from J, with 18 bases in between. Germline V gene data show CDR1 as LNHDA and CDR2 as SQIVND (reference sequence). CDR3 nucleotides: TGTGCCAGTAGTAAATGGTACGGGAGTGCTGCAGATACGCAGTATTTT. Its translation is CASSKWYGSAADTQYF.

This clone was recorded a few times. This rearrangement joins TRBV5-4 to TRBJ2-1; D ambiguous. V gave up 0 bases and J gave up 6 bases, with 13 bases separating them. CDR3 length: 15 residues. Germline CDR1 SGHNT, CDR2 YYREEE (reference sequence). The CDR3 nucleotides read TGTGCCAGCAGCTTGGATTCACGCGAATCCAATGAGCAGTTCTTC. Protein sequence: CASSLDSRESNEQFF.

About this clone itself: An end of the junction does not agree with germline; a read error may underlie this. The V and J genes are TRBV7-2 and TRBJ2-4, with 8 positions matching TRBD2. The CDR3 spans 15 residues. The V gene's germline CDR1 is SGHTA and CDR2 FQGNSA. This chain's CDR3 is CASSLGGGGKNSQYF. CDR3 nucleotides: TGTGCCAGCAGCCTTGGTGGCGGGGGGAAAAACAGTCAGTACTTC. Based on the CDR3 plus reference TRBV7-2 and TRBJ2-4, the full variable domain is GAGVSQSPSNKVTEKGKDVELRCDPISGHTALYWYRQSLGQGLEFLIYFQGNSAPDKSGLPSDRFSAERTGGSVSTLTIQRTQQEDSAVYLCASSLGGGGKNSQYFGAGTRLSVL.